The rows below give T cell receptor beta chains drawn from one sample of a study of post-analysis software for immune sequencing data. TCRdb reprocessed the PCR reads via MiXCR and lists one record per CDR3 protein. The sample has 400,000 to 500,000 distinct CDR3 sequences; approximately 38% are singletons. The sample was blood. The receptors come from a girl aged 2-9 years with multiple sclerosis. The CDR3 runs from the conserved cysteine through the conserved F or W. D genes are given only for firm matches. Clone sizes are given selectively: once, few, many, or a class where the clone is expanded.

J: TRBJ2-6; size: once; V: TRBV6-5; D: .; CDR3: CASANSGANVLTF; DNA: TGTGCCAGCGCGAACTCTGGGGCCAACGTCCTGACTTTC
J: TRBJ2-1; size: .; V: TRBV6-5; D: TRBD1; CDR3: CASSSDRGRQGAQFF; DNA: TGTGCCAGCAGTTCGGACAGGGGGCGGCAGGGTGCGCAGTTCTTC
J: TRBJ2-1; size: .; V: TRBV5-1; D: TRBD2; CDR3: CASSEGLAGGLNEQFF; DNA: TGCGCCAGCAGCGAGGGACTAGCGGGGGGGCTTAATGAGCAGTTCTTC
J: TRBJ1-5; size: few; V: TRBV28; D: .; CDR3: CASSLGKNQPQHF; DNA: TGTGCCAGCAGTTTAGGGAAGAATCAGCCCCAGCATTTT
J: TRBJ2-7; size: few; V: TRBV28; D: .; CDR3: CASSLFAPGEEHEQYF; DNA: TGTGCCAGCAGTTTATTTGCCCCCGGGGAAGAACACGAGCAGTACTTC
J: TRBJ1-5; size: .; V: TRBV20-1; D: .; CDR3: CSALRGLNRPQHF; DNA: TGCAGTGCTCTCCGAGGCCTCAATCGGCCCCAGCATTTT
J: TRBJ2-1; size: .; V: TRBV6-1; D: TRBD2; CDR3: CASQPPELAGVLFF; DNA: TGTGCCAGCCAGCCCCCAGAACTAGCGGGAGTATTGTTCTTC
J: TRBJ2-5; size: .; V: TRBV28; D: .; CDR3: CASSFLRERPEETQYF; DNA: TGTGCCAGCAGTTTCCTACGAGAGCGACCTGAAGAGACCCAGTACTTC
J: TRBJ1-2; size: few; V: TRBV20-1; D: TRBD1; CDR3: CSARDGTGYGYTF; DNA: TGCAGTGCTAGAGATGGGACAGGCTATGGCTACACCTTC
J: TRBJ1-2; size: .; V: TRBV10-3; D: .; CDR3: CAISDDEEGLANYGYTF; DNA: TGTGCCATCAGTGATGACGAAGAGGGGCTAGCTAACTATGGCTACACCTTC
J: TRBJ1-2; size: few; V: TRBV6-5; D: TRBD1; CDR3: CASRDSPDPGYTF; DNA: TGTGCCAGCCGGGACAGTCCGGACCCGGGCTACACCTTC
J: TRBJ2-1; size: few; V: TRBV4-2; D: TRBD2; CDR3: CASSQGYRTSGRNEQFF; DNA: TGTGCCAGCAGCCAAGGGTACAGGACTAGCGGGAGAAATGAGCAGTTCTTC
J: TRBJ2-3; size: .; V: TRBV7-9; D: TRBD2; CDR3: CASSQVAGDPYDTQYF; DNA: TGTGCCAGCAGCCAAGTAGCGGGGGATCCTTACGATACGCAGTATTTT
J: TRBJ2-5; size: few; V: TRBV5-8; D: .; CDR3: CASSASYF; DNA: TGTGCCAGCAGCGCCTCGTACTTC
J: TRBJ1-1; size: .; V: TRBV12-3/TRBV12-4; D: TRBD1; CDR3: CASSLVSGGTEAFF; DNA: TGTGCCAGCAGTTTAGTGTCAGGGGGCACTGAAGCTTTCTTT
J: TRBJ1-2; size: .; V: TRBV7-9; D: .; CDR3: CASSLELWGYTF; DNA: TGTGCCAGCAGCTTGGAGTTGTGGGGCTACACCTTC
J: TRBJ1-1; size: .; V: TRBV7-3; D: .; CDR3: CASSPGSMNTEAFF; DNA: TGTGCCAGCAGCCCAGGGAGTATGAACACTGAAGCTTTCTTT
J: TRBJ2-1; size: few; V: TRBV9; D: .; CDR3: CASSVGGRSYNEQFF; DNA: TGTGCCAGCAGCGTCGGGGGTCGCTCCTACAATGAGCAGTTCTTC
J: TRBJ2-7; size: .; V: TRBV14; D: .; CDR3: CASSHPTGSSTSYEQYF; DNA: TGTGCCAGCAGCCACCCTACAGGGTCCTCAACCTCCTACGAGCAGTACTTC